Included here is one T cell receptor (beta chain) sequence, with context. What it recognizes is unknown. The validation cohort, a group of 120 subjects, included the donors and was separate from the roughly 620-subject first cohort. Clones were sequenced by immunoSEQ multiplex PCR, and TCRdb holds only the in-frame ones, with some missing. The sample records about 95,000 clones, 75% to 90% being singletons. The data were obtained in a study of cytomegalovirus exposure and HLA in healthy donors. Looking at the study overall: It was reported in a later analysis that the 120 validation repertoires used the same platform as the roughly 670 first-cohort repertoires.

CDR3 length: 15 amino acids. With V trimmed by 3 bases and J by 3 bases, 7 bases remained unmatched. CDR1 is MGHRA and CDR2 is YSYEKL in the germline V gene. Findings of the study overall: TCR sequences were mostly rare, though some public TCRs occurred in many donors.

The V and J genes are TRBV4-1 and TRBJ2-7; 8 bases line up with TRBD1. This TCR was sampled from a man aged 18 to 29 in good health and CMV-seropositive. The specimen was PBMCs. This chain's CDR3 is CASSHDGTGLYEQYF. The DNA for the CDR3 is TGCGCCAGCAGCCATGACGGGACAGGACTCTACGAGCAGTACTTC.